Listed below are T cell receptor beta chains from one sample, sequenced in a study of siplizumab effects on memory and regulatory T cells. The data were produced by immunoSEQ multiplex PCR, yet TCRdb's version contains in-frame clones alone and is incomplete. The data show just over 60,000 clones, about 80% seen once. Sequences were obtained from memory CD4+ T cells sorted from blood. The receptors were gathered from a human donor in good health. The CDR3 runs from the conserved cysteine through the conserved F or W. D genes are given only for firm matches. Where a row states a size, it is once, few, many or the class of an expanded clone; other rows omit it.

d_call: .; v_call: TRBV5-4; j_call: TRBJ2-7; clone_size: .; cdr3_aa: CASSLAGTDEQYF; cdr3_nt: TGTGCCAGCAGCTTGGCAGGGACGGACGAGCAGTACTTC
d_call: TRBD1; v_call: TRBV18; j_call: TRBJ2-7; clone_size: .; cdr3_aa: CASSAGTGDYEQYF; cdr3_nt: TGTGCCAGCTCGGCCGGGACAGGGGACTACGAGCAGTACTTC
d_call: .; v_call: TRBV21-1; j_call: TRBJ1-2; clone_size: .; cdr3_aa: CASSKCMGMGYTF; cdr3_nt: TGTGCCAGCAGCAAATGTATGGGCATGGGCTACACCTTC
d_call: .; v_call: TRBV9; j_call: TRBJ2-7; clone_size: once; cdr3_aa: CASSVAGATEGEQYF; cdr3_nt: TGTGCCAGCAGCGTAGCTGGGGCGACCGAGGGCGAGCAGTACTTC
d_call: TRBD1; v_call: TRBV10-3; j_call: TRBJ2-3; clone_size: .; cdr3_aa: CAISGGTGITDTQYF; cdr3_nt: TGTGCCATCAGTGGGGGGACAGGGATCACAGATACGCAGTATTTT
d_call: .; v_call: TRBV6-1; j_call: TRBJ1-2; clone_size: .; cdr3_aa: CASSDFRGSNYGYTF; cdr3_nt: TGTGCCAGCAGTGATTTTCGCGGGTCCAACTATGGCTACACCTTC
d_call: .; v_call: TRBV7-6; j_call: TRBJ1-3; clone_size: .; cdr3_aa: CASSPRGDSGNTIYF; cdr3_nt: TGTGCCAGCAGCCCCCGTGGGGACTCTGGAAACACCATATATTTT
d_call: .; v_call: TRBV9; j_call: TRBJ2-5; clone_size: .; cdr3_aa: CASSPTLRQEETQYF; cdr3_nt: TGTGCCAGCAGCCCCACTTTGAGACAGGAAGAGACCCAGTACTTC
d_call: .; v_call: TRBV10-3; j_call: TRBJ1-6; clone_size: .; cdr3_aa: CAISESYRDNSPLHF; cdr3_nt: TGTGCCATCAGTGAATCGTACAGAGATAATTCACCCCTCCACTTT
d_call: .; v_call: TRBV6-5; j_call: TRBJ2-7; clone_size: .; cdr3_aa: CASSYHYEQYF; cdr3_nt: TGTGCCAGCAGTTACCACTACGAGCAGTACTTC